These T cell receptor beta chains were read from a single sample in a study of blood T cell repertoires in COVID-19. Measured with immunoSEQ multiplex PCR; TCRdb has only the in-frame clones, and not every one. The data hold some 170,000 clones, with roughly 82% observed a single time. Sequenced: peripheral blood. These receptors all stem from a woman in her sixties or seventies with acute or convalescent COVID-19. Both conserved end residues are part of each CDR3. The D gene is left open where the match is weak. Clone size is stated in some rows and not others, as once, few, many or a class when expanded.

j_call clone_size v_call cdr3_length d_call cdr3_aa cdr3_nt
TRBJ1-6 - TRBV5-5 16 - CASSPQAGLDNSPLHF TGTGCCAGCAGCCCCCAAGCGGGGCTCGATAATTCACCCCTCCACTTT
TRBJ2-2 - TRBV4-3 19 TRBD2 CASSQGLAGRYRVTGELFF TGCGCCAGCAGCCAAGGACTAGCGGGACGTTATCGCGTCACCGGGGAGCTGTTTTTT
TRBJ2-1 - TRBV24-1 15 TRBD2 CATRKNEAGSNEQFF TGTGCCACCAGGAAAAATGAAGCGGGGTCAAATGAGCAGTTCTTC
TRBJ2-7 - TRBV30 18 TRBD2 CAWSPPPSGVFSSYEQYF TGTGCCTGGAGTCCCCCCCCTAGCGGGGTTTTCAGCTCCTACGAGCAGTACTTC
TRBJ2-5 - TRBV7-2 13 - CASSNRVRETQYF TGTGCCAGCAGCAACAGGGTCCGGGAGACCCAGTACTTC
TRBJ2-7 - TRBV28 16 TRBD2 CASSLPGTRGFYEQYF TGTGCCAGCAGCCTTCCCGGGACTAGGGGATTCTACGAGCAGTACTTC
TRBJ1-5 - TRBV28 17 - CASSPNSRGYSNQPQHF TGTGCCAGCAGTCCAAACTCCAGGGGCTATAGCAATCAGCCCCAGCATTTT
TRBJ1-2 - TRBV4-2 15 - CASSPSQSFNYGYTF TGTGCCAGCAGCCCGAGTCAAAGCTTTAACTATGGCTACACCTTC
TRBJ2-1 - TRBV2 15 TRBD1 CASSEPGQGYNEQFF TGTGCCAGCAGTGAACCCGGACAGGGTTACAATGAGCAGTTCTTC
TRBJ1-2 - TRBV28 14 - CASSSVAGLYGYTF TGTGCCAGCAGTTCGGTTGCTGGGCTCTATGGCTACACCTTC
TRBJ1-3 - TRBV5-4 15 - CASSSGLREGNTIYF TGTGCCAGCAGCTCGGGTCTGCGAGAGGGAAACACCATATATTTT
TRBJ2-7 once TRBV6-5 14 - CASSYGHGSYEQYF TGTGCCAGCAGTTACGGGCACGGCTCCTACGAGCAGTACTTC
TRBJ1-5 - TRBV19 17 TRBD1 CASSPTGTGGFNQPQHF TGTGCCAGTAGTCCTACCGGGACAGGGGGGTTCAATCAGCCCCAGCATTTT
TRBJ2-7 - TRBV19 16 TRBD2 CASSTGLAALGYEQYF TGTGCCAGTAGTACTGGACTAGCGGCCCTGGGCTACGAGCAGTACTTC
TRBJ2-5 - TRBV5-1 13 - CASSLLVQETQYF TGCGCCAGCAGCTTGTTAGTCCAAGAGACCCAGTACTTC
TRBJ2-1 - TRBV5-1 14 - CASSLDVTYNEQFF TGCGCCAGCAGCTTGGATGTCACCTACAATGAGCAGTTCTTC
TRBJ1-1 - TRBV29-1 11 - CSVEVGTGAFF TGCAGCGTTGAAGTCGGCACGGGAGCTTTCTTT
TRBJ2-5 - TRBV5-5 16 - CASSLEEVTRSETQYF TGTGCCAGCAGCTTGGAGGAGGTCACCAGGTCGGAGACCCAGTACTTC
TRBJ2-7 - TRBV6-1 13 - CASRERRVYEQYF TGTGCCAGCAGAGAAAGACGGGTCTACGAGCAGTACTTC
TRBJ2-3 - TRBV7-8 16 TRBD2 CASSLRIAGRTDTQYF TGTGCCAGCAGCTTAAGAATAGCGGGACGGACAGATACGCAGTATTTT
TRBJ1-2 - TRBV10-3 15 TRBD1 CAISESRDSRLGYTF TGTGCCATCAGTGAGTCTCGGGACAGCCGGCTAGGCTACACCTTC
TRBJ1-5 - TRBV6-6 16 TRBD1 CASSYDGGQGNQPQHF TGTGCCAGCAGTTACGACGGGGGACAGGGCAATCAGCCCCAGCATTTT
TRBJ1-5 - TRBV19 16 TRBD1 CASSTGAGGIWEPQHF TGTGCCAGTAGTACCGGGGCAGGGGGGATTTGGGAGCCCCAGCATTTT
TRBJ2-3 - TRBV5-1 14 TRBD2 CASSKGLATDTQYF TGCGCCAGCAGCAAGGGACTAGCCACAGATACGCAGTATTTT
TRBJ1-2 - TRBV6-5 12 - CASTWDYYGYTF TGTGCCAGCACCTGGGACTACTATGGCTACACCTTC
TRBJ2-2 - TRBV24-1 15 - CATSGSGFYTGELFF TGTGCCACCAGTGGTTCAGGGTTCTACACCGGGGAGCTGTTTTTT
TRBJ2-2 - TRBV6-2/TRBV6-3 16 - CASSWERATNTGELFF TGTGCCAGCAGTTGGGAGCGGGCCACGAACACCGGGGAGCTGTTTTTT
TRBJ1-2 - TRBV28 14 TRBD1 CASRQDRASGGYTF TGTGCCAGCAGACAGGACAGGGCATCGGGTGGCTACACCTTC
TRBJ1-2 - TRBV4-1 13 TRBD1 CASSQAGTGGYTF TGCGCCAGCAGCCAAGCCGGGACAGGTGGCTACACCTTC
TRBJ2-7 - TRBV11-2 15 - CASSSFRELSYEQYF TGTGCCAGCAGCTCTTTCCGGGAACTCTCCTACGAGCAGTACTTC
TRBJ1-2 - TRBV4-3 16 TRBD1 CASSQELDRGVNGYTF TGCGCCAGCAGCCAAGAGCTGGACAGGGGGGTCAATGGCTACACCTTC
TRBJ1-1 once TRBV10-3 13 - CAISPDRNTEAFF TGTGCCATCAGCCCCGACAGGAACACTGAAGCTTTCTTT
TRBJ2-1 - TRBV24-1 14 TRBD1 CATTGAAGDNEQFF TGTGCCACGACAGGGGCAGCAGGGGACAATGAGCAGTTCTTC
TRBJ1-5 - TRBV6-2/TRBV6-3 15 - CASSPEVGRDQPQHF TGTGCCAGCAGTCCGGAGGTTGGTAGGGATCAGCCCCAGCATTTT
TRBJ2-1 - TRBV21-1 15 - CASSGAGGHYNEQFF TGTGCCAGCAGCGGGGCGGGAGGACATTACAATGAGCAGTTCTTC
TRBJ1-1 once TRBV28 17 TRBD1 CASSRRDRVPRNTEAFF TGTGCCAGCAGTCGCCGGGACAGGGTCCCGCGGAACACTGAAGCTTTCTTT
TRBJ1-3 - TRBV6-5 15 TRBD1 CASSPDREAGNTIYF TGTGCCAGCAGTCCCGACAGGGAAGCTGGAAACACCATATATTTT
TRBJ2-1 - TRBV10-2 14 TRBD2 CASTQAGYYNEQFF TGCGCCAGCACCCAAGCGGGATACTACAATGAGCAGTTCTTC
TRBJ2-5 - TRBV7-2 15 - CASSLGLPGAETQYF TGTGCCAGCAGCTTAGGTCTGCCGGGAGCCGAGACCCAGTACTTC
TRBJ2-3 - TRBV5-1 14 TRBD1 CASSSGQGTDTQYF TGCGCCAGCAGCTCGGGACAGGGCACAGATACGCAGTATTTT
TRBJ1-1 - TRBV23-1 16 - CASSHHRDLVKTEAFF TGCGCCAGCAGTCATCACAGGGATTTGGTAAAGACTGAAGCTTTCTTT
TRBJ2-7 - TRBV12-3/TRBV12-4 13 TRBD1 CASSSGTGAEQYF TGTGCCAGCAGTTCCGGGACAGGGGCCGAGCAGTACTTC
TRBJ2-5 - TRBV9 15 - CASSSSPWPRETQYF TGTGCCAGCAGCTCATCCCCGTGGCCGCGGGAGACCCAGTACTTC
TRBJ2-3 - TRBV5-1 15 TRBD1 CASGLGQGGTDTQYF TGCGCCAGTGGATTGGGACAGGGAGGGACAGATACGCAGTATTTT
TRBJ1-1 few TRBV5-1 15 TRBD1 CASSLVTGGHTEAFF TGCGCCAGCAGCTTGGTTACAGGGGGACACACTGAAGCTTTCTTT
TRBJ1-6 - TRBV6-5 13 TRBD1 CASTGTANSPLHF TGTGCCAGCACTGGGACAGCAAATTCACCCCTCCACTTT
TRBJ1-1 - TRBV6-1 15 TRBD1 CASSDPGQPFPEAFF TGTGCCAGCAGTGACCCGGGACAGCCCTTCCCTGAAGCTTTCTTT
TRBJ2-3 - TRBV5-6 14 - CASDDLGTTDTQYF TGTGCCAGCGACGACCTAGGCACGACAGATACGCAGTATTTT
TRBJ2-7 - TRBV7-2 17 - CASSGYNRATANYEQYF TGTGCCAGCAGCGGCTATAACAGGGCCACAGCAAACTACGAGCAGTACTTC
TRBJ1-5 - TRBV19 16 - CASSIGGRVSNQPQHF TGTGCCAGTAGTATAGGTGGCAGGGTGAGCAATCAGCCCCAGCATTTT
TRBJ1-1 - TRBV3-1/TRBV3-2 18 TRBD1 CASSQVTGTGEYYTEAFF TGTGCCAGCAGCCAAGTTACCGGGACAGGGGAGTATTATACTGAAGCTTTCTTT
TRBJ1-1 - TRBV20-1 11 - CSARLDTAAFF TGCAGTGCTAGACTAGATACGGCGGCTTTCTTT
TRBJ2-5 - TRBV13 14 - CASSLGGGQETQYF TGTGCCAGCAGCTTAGGCGGCGGCCAAGAGACCCAGTACTTC
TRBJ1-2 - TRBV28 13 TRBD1 CASSLSGGGGYTF TGTGCCAGCAGTTTATCAGGGGGCGGGGGCTACACCTTC
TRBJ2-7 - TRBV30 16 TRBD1 CAWSVLGTARSYEQYF TGTGCCTGGAGTGTACTCGGGACAGCCCGCTCCTACGAGCAGTACTTC